The 9 T cell receptor beta chains below come from one sample, sequenced in a study of Ad26.COV2.S vaccination and SARS-CoV-2 variants. Treatment in this sample: roughly 18 received Ad26.COV2.S at low or high dose, single or two shots; several received placebo; per-sample allocation not given. Specimens were obtained on day 63 following the first vaccine or placebo injection. Sequencing was performed with immunoSEQ multiplex PCR; in TCRdb, only in-frame clones are kept and a portion is missing. The repertoire holds some 390,000 clones, with approximately 91% as singletons. The specimen comprised peripheral blood, sampled in a trial of Ad26.COV2.S vaccine versus placebo. These receptors originate from a person between 18 and 65 years old who received the Ad26.COV2.S COVID-19 vaccine or a placebo.

The chain joins TRBV12-3 or TRBV12-4 to TRBJ2-3; 9 positions match TRBD1. The V segment lost 3 bases and the J segment 5 bases; nucleotides outside the gene matches: 0. The CDR3 runs to 13 residues. CDR3 sequence reads: CASSLGQGDTQYF. The CDR3 DNA follows: TGTGCCAGCAGTTTGGGACAGGGAGATACGCAGTATTTT.

This chain uses TRBV5-1 with TRBJ2-7, with 9 bases lining up with TRBD1. This CDR3 has 17 amino acids. Trimming removed 0 bases from V and 4 bases from J; junction bases left unmatched: 11. In germline, CDR1 is SGHRS, CDR2 YFSETQ. The CDR3, as DNA: TGCGCCAGCAGCTTGGGCGAATGGGACAGGGTAATTTACGAGCAGTACTTC. Translation: CASSLGEWDRVIYEQYF.

This clone was found once. The rearrangement joins TRBV30 to TRBJ2-7; 10 bases map to TRBD2. Losses at the gene ends were 5 bases for V and 3 bases for J; bases not matched to a gene: 16. The germline gives CDR1 GTSNPN, CDR2 SVGIG (reference sequence). The CDR3 totals 17 residues. CDR3 amino acids: CAWGQKKLAGFFYEQYF. CDR3 bases: TGTGCCTGGGGACAGAAGAAACTAGCGGGGTTCTTCTACGAGCAGTACTTC.

This clone was detected only once. CDR3 coding DNA: TGTGCCAGTAGTATAGGAAGGAGCGGGGAGCTGTTTTTT. It yields the protein CASSIGRSGELFF. V gene TRBV19 combines with J gene TRBJ2-2; D ambiguous. Trimming stripped 1 base from V and 7 bases from J, with 7 bases between. Germline CDR1 reads LNHDA; CDR2 reads SQIVND (reference sequence). There are 13 residues in the CDR3. The full variable domain, its missing parts supplied by reference TRBV19 and TRBJ2-2, is DGGITQSPKYLFRKEGQNVTLSCEQNLNHDAMYWYRQDPGQGLRLIYYSQIVNDFQKGDIAEGYSVSREKKESFPLTVTSAQKNPTAFYLCASSIGRSGELFFGEGSRLTVL.

The CDR3 DNA reads TGTGCCACCAGCATCCGACTAGCGGGATCCCACAATGAGCAGTTCTTC. Translation gives CATSIRLAGSHNEQFF. The chain employs TRBV15 and TRBJ2-1; 11 bases map to TRBD2. This CDR3 region has 16 residues. V lost 4 bases to trimming and J lost 5 bases; unmatched junction nucleotides: 7. Germline V gene data show CDR1 as LNHNV and CDR2 as YYDKDF (reference sequence).

The chain links TRBV15 to TRBJ2-6, with D possibly matching TRBD1 (5 bases). Germline V gene lookup returns CDR1 LNHNV and CDR2 YYDKDF (reference sequence). The CDR3 totals 12 residues. V was pared by 3 bases and J by 12 bases, with 9 bases between. CDR3 residues: CATSRGRTVLTF. CDR3 in DNA: TGTGCCACCAGCAGGGGGCGCACCGTCCTGACTTTC.

The V gene is TRBV7-9, the J gene TRBJ1-3, with D possibly being TRBD1 (6 bases). The CDR3 runs to 15 residues. The V gene's germline CDR1 is SEHNR and CDR2 FQNEAQ (reference sequence). Trimming cost V 5 bases and J 4 bases, with 15 bases left between them. This chain's CDR3 is CASSASGGQGNTIYF. DNA for the CDR3: TGTGCCAGCAGCGCGTCTGGGGGGCAAGGAAACACCATATATTTT.

This rearrangement joins TRBV7-2 to TRBJ2-5; no firm D call. This CDR3 is built from 13 residues. V shed 6 bases and J shed 5 bases, with 13 bases lying between them. Germline V gene data show CDR1 as SGHTA and CDR2 as FQGNSA. The CDR3 region has the DNA TGTGCCAGCAGTTCCCCTGTAGTGGAGACCCAGTACTTC. Its protein product is CASSSPVVETQYF.

The chain uses TRBV29-1 and TRBJ2-1; 8 bases are shared with TRBD2. The CDR3 spans 14 residues. Germline V gene sequence: CDR1 SQVTM, CDR2 ANQGSEA. The junction had 6 bases not matched to a gene; V was cut back by 4 bases and J by 4 bases. The chain's CDR3 is CSVAPSGRYNEQFF. CDR3 nucleotide sequence: TGCAGCGTTGCCCCTAGCGGGCGTTACAATGAGCAGTTCTTC.